In its sample, the clone carrying this TCR beta chain was seen many times. Its antigen is unidentified. This specimen belongs to a study of T cells in Graves' hyperthyroidism and ophthalmopathy. Study results and caveats: A model of 13 V-J features distinguished ophthalmopathy from stable hyperthyroidism.

Amplification yielded TCR beta CDR3 regions, with RNA transcripts as the source. The HTBI primer set served for first-round RT-PCR of the TCR CDR3. TCRdb re-called the multiplex PCR reads with MiXCR, one entry per CDR3 protein. The sample has about 250,000 distinct CDR3 sequences, about 24% seen once. Germline V gene data show CDR1 as MNHEY and CDR2 as SMNVEV (reference sequence). Trimming removed 8 bases from V and 4 bases from J; junction bases left unmatched: 10. The CDR3 is made up of 15 amino acids. Diagnoses were made from clinical symptoms, serum measures (thyroxine and TRAb), thyroid ultrasound and orbital computed tomography.

The TCR sequence derives from a middle-aged woman with Graves' ophthalmopathy. Source material: blood. The rearrangement uses TRBV27 and TRBJ1-1; 10 nucleotides line up with TRBD1. The CDR3 bases are TGTGCCAGCCTTTCACGGGACAGGGGCTCCACTGAAGCTTTCTTT. As protein: CASLSRDRGSTEAFF.